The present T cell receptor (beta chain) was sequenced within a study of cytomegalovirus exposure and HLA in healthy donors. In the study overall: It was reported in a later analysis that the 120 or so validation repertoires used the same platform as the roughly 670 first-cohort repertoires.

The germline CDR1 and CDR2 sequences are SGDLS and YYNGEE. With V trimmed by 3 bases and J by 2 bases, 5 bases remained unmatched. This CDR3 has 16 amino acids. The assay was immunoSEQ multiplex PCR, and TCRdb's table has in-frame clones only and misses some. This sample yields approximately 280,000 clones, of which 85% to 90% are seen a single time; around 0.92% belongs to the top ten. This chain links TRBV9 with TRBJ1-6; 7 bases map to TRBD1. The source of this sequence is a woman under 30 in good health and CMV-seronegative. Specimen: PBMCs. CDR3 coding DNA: TGTGCCAGCAGCGACGAAGGGGGCCCCTATAATTCACCCCTCCACTTT. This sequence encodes CASSDEGGPYNSPLHF.